This paragraph covers one T cell receptor beta chain sequence. The antigen remains undetermined. The CDR3 is made up of 13 amino acids. V was shortened by 2 bases and J by 5 bases, with 7 bases between the two germline ends. The germline V gene has CDR1 SGHTA and CDR2 FQGTGA. Before sequencing, viral peptide pools were used by the ViraFEST assay to expand antigen-specific CD4+ T cells. CD4+ T cells were isolated after around 10 days of culture. All vaccine recipients tested negative for nucleocapsid antibodies and had never contracted SARS-CoV-2 infection. It was with about 10 IU/ml IL-2 and around 10 ug/ml peptides that 2 million to 2.5 million PBMC per well were cultured. Replacing half the medium with IL-2 medium was done on days 3 and 7. Only in-frame clones appear in the TCRdb table, and some are missing; sequencing was by immunoSEQ multiplex PCR. The sample lists approximately 74,000 clones; approximately 74% were seen once.

The source of the sample is a study of vaccination effects on CD4 cells after COVID-19. The wider study: Two-dose BNT162b2 or mRNA-1273 vaccination was given to participants. Findings and caveats of the study: Missing from the study were early post-infection timepoints, and its convalescent patients were few.

The TCR was taken from a human donor who received a COVID-19 vaccine. The rearrangement joins TRBV7-3 to TRBJ2-1, with D hard to call. Specimen: CD4+ T cells from PBMCs cultured with HCoV-NL63 spike peptides, collected before COVID-19 vaccination. In DNA form, the CDR3 reads TGTGCCAGCAGCTTAGACGAGAACAATGAGCAGTTCTTC. This sequence encodes CASSLDENNEQFF.